The clone carrying this T cell receptor beta chain was picked up many times. This specimen comes from a study of T cells in Graves' hyperthyroidism and ophthalmopathy. Germline loops: CDR1 MNHNS, CDR2 SASEGT. The CDR3 contains 14 residues. V was clipped by 6 bases and J by 4 bases; unmatched bases: 7. RNA transcripts gave rise to amplified TCR beta CDR3 regions. Primed by the HTBI set, a first-round RT-PCR was run on the TCR CDR3. A single record per CDR3 protein comes from TCRdb applying MiXCR to the multiplex PCR reads. The data contain hundreds of thousands of distinct CDR3 sequences, roughly a fifth of them singletons.

This clonotype originated in a man between 50 and 59 years old with Graves' ophthalmopathy. V usage is TRBV6-1 and J usage is TRBJ2-5, with 8 bases identical to TRBD2. The sequenced material came from blood. The CDR3 DNA sequence: TGTGCCAGCAGACCGGGACTAGGTCTAGAGACCCAGTACTTC. Translated: CASRPGLGLETQYF.